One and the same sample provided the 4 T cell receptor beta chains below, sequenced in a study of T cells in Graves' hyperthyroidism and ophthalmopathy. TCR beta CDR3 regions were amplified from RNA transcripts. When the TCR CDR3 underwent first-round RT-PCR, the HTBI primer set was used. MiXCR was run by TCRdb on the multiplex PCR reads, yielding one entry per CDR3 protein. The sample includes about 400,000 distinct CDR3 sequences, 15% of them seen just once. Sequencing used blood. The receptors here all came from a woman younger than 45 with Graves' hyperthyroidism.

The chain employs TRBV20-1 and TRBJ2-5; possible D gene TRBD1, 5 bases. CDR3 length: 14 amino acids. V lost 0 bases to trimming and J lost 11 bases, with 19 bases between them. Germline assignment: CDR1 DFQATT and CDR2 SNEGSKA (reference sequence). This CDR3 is CSARDNRRAGQQYF. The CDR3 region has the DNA TGCAGTGCTAGAGATAATCGAAGGGCAGGGCAACAGTACTTC.

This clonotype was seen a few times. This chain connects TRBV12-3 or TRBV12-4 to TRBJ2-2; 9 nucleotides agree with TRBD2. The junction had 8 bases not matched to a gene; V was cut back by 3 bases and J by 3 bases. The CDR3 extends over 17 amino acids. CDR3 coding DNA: TGTGCCAGCAGTTTGTTCGGTAGCGGGAGTGACACCGGGGAGCTGTTTTTT. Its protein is CASSLFGSGSDTGELFF.

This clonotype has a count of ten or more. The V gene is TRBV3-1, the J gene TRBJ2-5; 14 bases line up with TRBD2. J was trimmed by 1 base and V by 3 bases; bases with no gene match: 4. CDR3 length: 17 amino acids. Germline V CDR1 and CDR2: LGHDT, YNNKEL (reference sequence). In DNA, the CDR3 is TGTGCCAGCAGCCATCGCGGACTAGCGGGAGGCCAAGAGACCCAGTACTTC. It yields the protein CASSHRGLAGGQETQYF.

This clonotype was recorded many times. CDR3 sequence reads: CASSLRGLSAYNEQFF. The CDR3 DNA is TGTGCCAGCAGTTTAAGGGGACTATCCGCCTACAATGAGCAGTTCTTC. V usage is TRBV27 and J usage is TRBJ2-1; TRBD2 matches at 7 bases. The CDR3 loop spans 16 amino acids. The V and J ends lost 2 bases and 2 bases, in that order; junction bases with no gene match: 6. Germline V CDR1 and CDR2: MNHEY, SMNVEV (reference sequence).